Detailed here is one T cell receptor beta chain. Sequenced by immunoSEQ multiplex PCR; TCRdb stores in-frame clones only, minus some. Altogether roughly 2 million clones are present, 85% to 95% being singletons, with the ten largest covering 0.1% to 0.15%. Per the germline V gene, CDR1 is MDHEN and CDR2 is SYDVKM. This CDR3 contains 16 residues. Unmatched junction bases numbered 2, after V lost 2 bases and J lost 0 bases. These data originate in a study of shared clonotypes between healthy human individuals. Sequencing input: naive CD4+ T cells sorted from blood. Subset of the sample: CD45RA+ positively selected. The chain employs TRBV28 and TRBJ2-7; 12 positions agree with TRBD2. The clonotype comes from a man aged 18 to 29 in good health. The CDR3 nucleotides are TGTGCCAGCAGTTTAAGGACTAGCGGGGCCTCCTACGAGCAGTACTTC. This gives the protein CASSLRTSGASYEQYF.